This T cell receptor (beta chain) was documented in a study of blood T cell repertoires in COVID-19. On the study more broadly: Samples came from the United States, Italy and Spain, spanning acute and convalescent COVID-19. PBMCs, B-cell-depleted T cells, or T cells were the source of the cDNA or gDNA that made up the material.

In the original processing: Amplification of reference gene primers provided the estimated nucleated cell counts. Profiled with immunoSEQ multiplex PCR; TCRdb holds only in-frame clones, not every one. D and trimming come from the DNA, and the V and J calls and clone size come from that table. The sample has under 200,000 clones, about nine tenths seen once; the top ten hold about 2.5%. From germline, CDR1 is MNHEY and CDR2 SMNVEV (reference sequence). This CDR3 contains 14 residues. V was trimmed by 7 bases and J by 1 base, leaving 12 bases between them. This sequence joins TRBV27 and TRBJ2-3, with D possibly matching TRBD2 (5 bases). The receptor's source is a man aged 18 to 30 with acute or convalescent COVID-19. Sequencing was done on a sample of peripheral blood. The CDR3 loop reads CASMHGRGTDTQYF. CDR3 sequence (DNA): TGTGCCAGCATGCACGGGCGGGGCACAGATACGCAGTATTTT.